This T cell receptor (beta chain) was found in a study of blood T cell repertoires in COVID-19. The wider study: Spain, Italy and the United States supplied samples that represented acute and convalescent COVID-19. The analysed material was cDNA or gDNA that came from T cells, B-cell-depleted T cells, or PBMCs.

Profiling relied on immunoSEQ multiplex PCR, and the TCRdb table lists in-frame clones only, not all of them. The sample shows around 100,000 clones, roughly nine tenths of them seen only once. CDR1 and CDR2 from the germline V gene are SGHRS and YFSETQ. CDR3 size: 16 residues. Germline trimming cut 4 bases from V and 5 bases from J; bases unmatched to any gene: 11. Specimen: peripheral blood. The clonotype originates from a young man in a cohort sampled during active COVID-19. The genes are TRBV5-1 and TRBJ2-2; TRBD1 matches at 7 bases. The CDR3 DNA reads TGCGCCAGCAGCCAATCATCCGGGACAGATACCGGGGAGCTGTTTTTT. This encodes CASSQSSGTDTGELFF.